This T cell receptor (beta chain) was obtained from a study of OX40 agonist ivuxolimab in advanced cancers. The wider study: Patients were treated with intravenous ivuxolimab, dosed at 0.01 to 10 mg/kg and infused every 2 weeks. Findings of the study overall: Normalized expansion of T-cell clones was also low for some nonresponders.

As for this clone: Its specificity is unknown. This CDR3 is also generated by other DNA sequences in the sample.

On cycle 4 day 1 and cycle 7 day 1, as well as at baseline, blood was sampled. Trimming stripped 4 bases from V and 3 bases from J, with 4 bases between. The CDR3 extends over 10 amino acids. Germline CDR1 reads DFQATT; CDR2 reads SNEGSKA (reference sequence). Data came from immunoSEQ multiplex PCR; TCRdb stores just in-frame clones and leaves some out. Of about 93,000 clones listed, about 91% are singletons. The J gene is TRBJ2-7, the V gene TRBV20-1, with D unresolved. This clonotype originated in an adult with an advanced solid tumor such as melanoma, head and neck, liver or kidney cancer. The sample here was CD4+ or CD8+ T cells sorted from blood, taken in a trial of the OX40 agonist ivuxolimab. The CDR3 loop reads CSATDYEQYF. The CDR3, as DNA: TGCAGTGCTACAGACTACGAGCAGTACTTC.